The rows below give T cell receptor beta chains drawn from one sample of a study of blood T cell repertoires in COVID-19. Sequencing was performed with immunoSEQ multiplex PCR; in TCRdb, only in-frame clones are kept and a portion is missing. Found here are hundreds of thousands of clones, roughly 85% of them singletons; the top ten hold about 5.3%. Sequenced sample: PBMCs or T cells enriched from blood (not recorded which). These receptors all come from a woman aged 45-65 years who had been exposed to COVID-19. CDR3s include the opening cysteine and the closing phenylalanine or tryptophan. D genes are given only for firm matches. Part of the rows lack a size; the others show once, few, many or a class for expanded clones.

cdr3_nt: TGTGCCAGCTCACCGACCCCAGGGAACTCTGGAAACACCATATATTTT
cdr3_aa: CASSPTPGNSGNTIYF
clone_size: NA
j_call: TRBJ1-3
v_call: TRBV18
d_call: NA

cdr3_nt: TGTGCCAGCAGCGGGACAGGGTCTCGGGGATCACCCCTCCACTTT
cdr3_aa: CASSGTGSRGSPLHF
clone_size: NA
j_call: TRBJ1-6
v_call: TRBV2
d_call: TRBD1

cdr3_nt: TGTGCCAGCAGCGTACGACAGGGGGCGGGGAATGGCTACACCTTC
cdr3_aa: CASSVRQGAGNGYTF
clone_size: NA
j_call: TRBJ1-2
v_call: TRBV7-2
d_call: TRBD1

cdr3_nt: TGTGCCAGCGGACAGCTTTTGTACAATGAGCAGTTCTTC
cdr3_aa: CASGQLLYNEQFF
clone_size: NA
j_call: TRBJ2-1
v_call: TRBV6-5
d_call: NA

cdr3_nt: TGTGCCAGCAGGCCCAGGCGGAGGGACGGGGAGCTGTTTTTT
cdr3_aa: CASRPRRRDGELFF
clone_size: NA
j_call: TRBJ2-2
v_call: TRBV2
d_call: NA

cdr3_nt: TGTGCCAGCAGCTCGCAGGGGCGCTCTGGAAACACCATATATTTT
cdr3_aa: CASSSQGRSGNTIYF
clone_size: NA
j_call: TRBJ1-3
v_call: TRBV7-9
d_call: NA

cdr3_nt: TGTGCCATCAGTGAGGCTAGCGGGGGAACCGGGGAGCTGTTTTTT
cdr3_aa: CAISEASGGTGELFF
clone_size: medium-sized
j_call: TRBJ2-2
v_call: TRBV10-3
d_call: TRBD2

cdr3_nt: TGTGCCAGCAATCCGGTAGGGGGTTCACCCCTCCACTTT
cdr3_aa: CASNPVGGSPLHF
clone_size: NA
j_call: TRBJ1-6
v_call: TRBV6-1
d_call: NA

cdr3_nt: TGCGCCAGCGGCCAGGGGGCTGGATTGGGTGGCTACACCTTC
cdr3_aa: CASGQGAGLGGYTF
clone_size: NA
j_call: TRBJ1-2
v_call: TRBV23-1
d_call: TRBD1

cdr3_nt: TGTGCCAGCTCACCACGAATCGGGGGAAAGAACACCGGGGAGCTGTTTTTT
cdr3_aa: CASSPRIGGKNTGELFF
clone_size: NA
j_call: TRBJ2-2
v_call: TRBV18
d_call: NA

cdr3_nt: TGTGCCAGAGACAGCATCTATGGCTACACCTTC
cdr3_aa: CARDSIYGYTF
clone_size: NA
j_call: TRBJ1-2
v_call: TRBV19
d_call: NA

cdr3_nt: TGTGCCAGCAGCTTGTCGGGACTGCCAAATTCACCCCTCCACTTT
cdr3_aa: CASSLSGLPNSPLHF
clone_size: NA
j_call: TRBJ1-6
v_call: TRBV11-2
d_call: NA

cdr3_nt: TGTGCCAGCAGCCCAACCAGGGAGACCCAGTACTTC
cdr3_aa: CASSPTRETQYF
clone_size: once
j_call: TRBJ2-5
v_call: TRBV12-3/TRBV12-4
d_call: NA

cdr3_nt: TGTGCCAAACCCATAGGGGGGGGAAACTCTGGAAACACCATATATTTT
cdr3_aa: CAKPIGGGNSGNTIYF
clone_size: NA
j_call: TRBJ1-3
v_call: TRBV3-1/TRBV3-2
d_call: NA

cdr3_nt: TGCGCCAGCAGCCAAGAACGGGGACACCCAAATGAAAAACTGTTTTTT
cdr3_aa: CASSQERGHPNEKLFF
clone_size: NA
j_call: TRBJ1-4
v_call: TRBV4-1
d_call: NA

cdr3_nt: TGTGCTAGTGGTTTTACAGGGGGCACTAATGAAAAACTGTTTTTT
cdr3_aa: CASGFTGGTNEKLFF
clone_size: NA
j_call: TRBJ1-4
v_call: TRBV12-5
d_call: TRBD1

cdr3_nt: TGTGCCAGCAGCAAAGGATCACAGGGAGAATCCCTTTGTGGCTACACCTTC
cdr3_aa: CASSKGSQGESLCGYTF
clone_size: few
j_call: TRBJ1-2
v_call: TRBV21-1
d_call: NA

cdr3_nt: TGTGCCAGCTCGCAGAGCGTAGCGGGGGGAAGCAATGAGCAGTTCTTC
cdr3_aa: CASSQSVAGGSNEQFF
clone_size: NA
j_call: TRBJ2-1
v_call: TRBV18
d_call: TRBD2

cdr3_nt: TGTGCCAGCAGCCCCAGACAGGGGGGGAATGAGCAGTTCTTC
cdr3_aa: CASSPRQGGNEQFF
clone_size: NA
j_call: TRBJ2-1
v_call: TRBV7-2
d_call: TRBD1

cdr3_nt: TGCGCCACCTCGACAGGGGTCACCGGGGAGCTGTTTTTT
cdr3_aa: CATSTGVTGELFF
clone_size: NA
j_call: TRBJ2-2
v_call: TRBV5-1
d_call: TRBD1

cdr3_nt: TGTGCCAGCAGCTTAGGGACAGGGGCCGCGGCGGACATGAACACTGAAGCTTTCTTT
cdr3_aa: CASSLGTGAAADMNTEAFF
clone_size: NA
j_call: TRBJ1-1
v_call: TRBV7-9
d_call: TRBD1

cdr3_nt: TGCGCCAGCAGCGCACAGGGGGGTGATGGCTACACCTTC
cdr3_aa: CASSAQGGDGYTF
clone_size: NA
j_call: TRBJ1-2
v_call: TRBV5-1
d_call: TRBD1

cdr3_nt: TGCGCCAGCAGCTTGATTCTGGGCCACGAGCAGTACTTC
cdr3_aa: CASSLILGHEQYF
clone_size: NA
j_call: TRBJ2-7
v_call: TRBV5-1
d_call: NA

cdr3_nt: TGTGCCAGCAGCGTGACAGGGGCAGATACGCAGTATTTT
cdr3_aa: CASSVTGADTQYF
clone_size: NA
j_call: TRBJ2-3
v_call: TRBV5-4
d_call: TRBD1

cdr3_nt: TGTGCCAGCAGCCCACCTCCGGGGGGAGAGACCCAGTACTTC
cdr3_aa: CASSPPPGGETQYF
clone_size: NA
j_call: TRBJ2-5
v_call: TRBV5-5
d_call: TRBD2